Below, 24 T cell receptor beta chains from the same sample are listed, as sequenced in a study of blood T cell repertoires in COVID-19. Sequenced by immunoSEQ multiplex PCR; TCRdb stores in-frame clones only, minus some. In the table there are 150,000 or so clones, roughly 81% of which are singletons. The sample was peripheral blood. The receptors derive from a man aged 40-50 years who had recovered from COVID-19.

This clone appeared a single time. V usage is TRBV4-3 and J usage is TRBJ1-1; D is perhaps TRBD1 (5 bases). Germline V lookup: CDR1 LGHNA, CDR2 YSLEER. The CDR3 runs to 14 residues. Trimming left V 3 bases short and J 2 bases short, with 10 bases between. CDR3 bases: TGCGCCAGCAGCCAGGATGACAGCAACACTGAAGCTTTCTTT. This gives the protein CASSQDDSNTEAFF.

This rearrangement joins TRBV29-1 to TRBJ2-1; D gene uncertain. Per germline, CDR1 SQVTM and CDR2 ANQGSEA. The V and J ends lost 3 bases and 0 bases respectively, with 9 bases between them. This CDR3 spans 14 amino acids. This CDR3 is CSVEVANSYNEQFF. CDR3 in DNA: TGCAGCGTTGAGGTTGCTAACTCCTACAATGAGCAGTTCTTC.

The chain is built from TRBV6-5 and TRBJ2-2; 11 nucleotides align to TRBD2. Germline values: CDR1 MNHEY, CDR2 SVGAGI. V shed 6 bases and J 8 bases; nucleotides not matched to a gene: 5. The CDR3 runs 14 residues. CDR3 protein: CASSIAGGRGELFF. The CDR3, as DNA: TGTGCCAGCAGCATAGCGGGGGGGCGAGGGGAGCTGTTTTTT.

This clone has more than one count but fewer than ten. The V and J genes are TRBV7-6 and TRBJ2-3, with 7 bases matching TRBD2. From germline, CDR1 is SGHVS and CDR2 FNYEAQ. This CDR3 spans 15 amino acids. Trimming removed 1 base from V and 2 bases from J; junction bases left unmatched: 3. This chain's CDR3 is CASSLDGGFTDTQYF. The CDR3 region has the DNA TGTGCCAGCAGCTTAGACGGGGGGTTCACAGATACGCAGTATTTT. Full variable domain (remainder filled in from reference TRBV7-6 and TRBJ2-3): GAGVSQSPRYKVTKRGQDVALRCDPISGHVSLYWYRQALGQGPEFLTYFNYEAQQDKSGLPNDRFSAERPEGSISTLTIQRTEQRDSAMYRCASSLDGGFTDTQYFGPGTRLTVL.

The V and J genes are TRBV28 and TRBJ1-1; D may be TRBD1 (5 bases). Between the trimmed V and J ends, which lost 3 bases and 2 bases, there was a span of 10 bases. This CDR3 comprises 14 residues. Per the germline V gene, CDR1 is MDHEN and CDR2 is SYDVKM. The CDR3 nucleotides read TGTGCCAGCAGTTTTGGGGGGGTTAACACTGAAGCTTTCTTT. This translates into CASSFGGVNTEAFF.

The chain couples TRBV7-8 to TRBJ2-3; TRBD1 agrees at 8 bases. J gave up 3 bases and V 3 bases, and 5 bases lay outside the gene matches. The CDR3 covers 15 residues. CDR1 and CDR2 from the germline V gene are SGHVS and FQNEAQ. The CDR3 nucleotides read TGTGCCAGCAGCTTCTGGACAGGGAGGACAGATACGCAGTATTTT. It specifies CASSFWTGRTDTQYF.

The V call is TRBV2, the J call TRBJ1-5; 7 bases align to TRBD1. Germline lookup yields CDR1 SNHLY and CDR2 FYNNEI. This CDR3 contains 19 residues. V gave up 0 bases and J gave up 3 bases; unmatched junction bases: 14. CDR3 coding DNA: TGTGCCAGCAGTGAAGCTTTCGCTTTCGGGACAGCCGTCAATCAGCCCCAGCATTTT. It specifies CASSEAFAFGTAVNQPQHF.

The chain has TRBV30 and TRBJ2-5; D unresolved. Between the trimmed V and J ends, which lost 2 bases and 4 bases, there was a span of 11 bases. CDR1 GTSNPN and CDR2 SVGIG come from the germline V gene (reference sequence). This CDR3 contains 13 residues. CDR3 residues: CAWSTIQLETQYF. CDR3 bases: TGTGCCTGGAGTACTATCCAGTTAGAGACCCAGTACTTC.

The chain couples TRBV15 to TRBJ2-1, with a possible D match to TRBD2 (7 bases). Trimming took 0 bases from V and 4 from J, leaving 16 bases between them. The germline V gene has CDR1 LNHNV and CDR2 YYDKDF (reference sequence). The CDR3 sequence is 17 residues long. The CDR3 nucleotides read TGTGCCACCAGCAGAGATAGGATGAGGGGGGGTTACAATGAGCAGTTCTTC. It yields the protein CATSRDRMRGGYNEQFF.

The rearrangement joins TRBV5-1 to TRBJ2-1; TRBD1 matches at 9 bases. V was pared by 4 bases and J by 4 bases, with 6 bases of the junction left unmatched. CDR3 size: 15 residues. Germline CDR1 is SGHRS and CDR2 is YFSETQ. The chain's CDR3 is CASSQTGTGYNEQFF. The CDR3 DNA sequence: TGCGCCAGCAGCCAAACCGGGACAGGGTACAATGAGCAGTTCTTC.

The chain is built from TRBV30 and TRBJ2-7; 9 bases match TRBD2. The germline CDR1 and CDR2 sequences are GTSNPN and SVGIG (reference sequence). Trimming removed 2 bases from V and 4 bases from J; junction bases left unmatched: 6. The CDR3 has 14 amino acids. The CDR3 is CAWSRAGGLYEQYF. The DNA of the CDR3 is TGTGCCTGGAGTAGGGCGGGAGGGCTTTACGAGCAGTACTTC.

This chain connects TRBV12-3 or TRBV12-4 to TRBJ1-5; D is possibly TRBD1 (5 bases). The CDR3 consists of 11 residues. Trimming pared 5 bases from V and 9 bases from J, leaving 8 bases between. In nucleotides, the CDR3 is TGTGCCAGCAGTATCGGGGGGCCCCAGCATTTT. This encodes CASSIGGPQHF.

V and J are TRBV7-2 and TRBJ2-3; TRBD2 aligns across 8 bases. This CDR3 region has 15 residues. The germline CDR1 and CDR2 sequences are SGHTA and FQGNSA. Trimming took 10 bases from V and 4 from J; bases not matched to a gene: 13. The CDR3, as DNA: TGTGCCACCTCTCAGTCGGGGGGGCCGGCAGATACGCAGTATTTT. The encoded protein is CATSQSGGPADTQYF.

The V and J genes are TRBV21-1 and TRBJ2-1; no DNA check was done on the table's D call, TRBD2. TRBV21-1 is an annotated pseudogene. The CDR3 sequence is 15 residues long. The CDR3 bases are TGTGCCAGCATCATTGGGACTAGCTACTACAATGAGCAGTTCTTC. Translated, it gives CASIIGTSYYNEQFF.

The CDR3, as DNA: TGTGCCAGCAGCTCGGTCGGTGAGACCCAGTACTTC. This codes for CASSSVGETQYF. This sequence joins TRBV5-4 and TRBJ2-5; D uncertain. Germline lookup yields CDR1 SGHNT and CDR2 YYREEE (reference sequence). The V end was cut by 3 bases, the J end by 5 bases, with 8 bases between. The CDR3 runs 12 residues.

The table lists this clone with a count of one. The rearrangement joins TRBV19 to TRBJ1-1; 9 positions agree with TRBD1. Germline assignment: CDR1 LNHDA and CDR2 SQIVND (reference sequence). There are 15 residues in the CDR3. V lost 4 bases and J lost 2; bases outside the gene matches: 5. The CDR3 is CASSNGQGTNTEAFF. Here the CDR3 DNA reads TGTGCCAGTAGTAATGGACAGGGGACTAACACTGAAGCTTTCTTT.

The chain uses TRBV30 and TRBJ2-3, with TRBD2 as a possible D gene (5 bases). This CDR3 has 13 amino acids. V was shortened by 0 bases and J by 3 bases, with 7 bases between the two germline ends. CDR1 is GTSNPN and CDR2 is SVGIG in the germline V gene (reference sequence). The CDR3 spells CAWSVGGTDTQYF. CDR3 in DNA: TGTGCCTGGAGTGTCGGCGGGACAGATACGCAGTATTTT.

This chain uses TRBV6-5 with TRBJ2-2; D is perhaps TRBD1 (5 bases). V dropped 0 bases and J dropped 6 bases, with 8 bases sitting between them. CDR1 MNHEY and CDR2 SVGAGI come from the germline V gene. This CDR3 is built from 14 residues. In DNA form, the CDR3 reads TGTGCCAGCAGTTACTCGAAAGGGGCCGGGGAGCTGTTTTTT. This sequence encodes CASSYSKGAGELFF.

The genes are TRBV2 and TRBJ1-2; weak D call: TRBD1 (5 bases). The CDR3 runs to 13 residues. V was cut by 2 bases and J by 5 bases, with 9 bases left in between. Germline assignment: CDR1 SNHLY and CDR2 FYNNEI. CDR3: CASSETGNYGYTF. The CDR3 coding sequence is TGTGCCAGCAGTGAAACAGGAAATTATGGCTACACCTTC.

The CDR3 DNA reads as TGTGCCGGGGAGGCGGGGACGGAGACCCAGTACTTC. Translated: CAGEAGTETQYF. The chain carries TRBV30 and TRBJ2-5; possibly TRBD2 for D (6 bases). The CDR3 runs to 12 residues. Germline CDR1 and CDR2: GTSNPN and SVGIG (reference sequence). V was cut by 8 bases and J by 5 bases, with 15 bases left in between.

This chain connects TRBV6-5 to TRBJ2-5; 7 bases are shared with TRBD2. There are 13 residues in the CDR3. Germline CDR1 MNHEY, CDR2 SVGAGI. V was pared by 9 bases and J by 1 base, with 5 bases of the junction left unmatched. The CDR3 is CASFLAVQETQYF. CDR3 nucleotides: TGTGCCAGTTTCCTAGCGGTCCAAGAGACCCAGTACTTC.

The V and J genes are TRBV28 and TRBJ1-3; D unresolved. Germline V gene data show CDR1 as MDHEN and CDR2 as SYDVKM. Trimming left V 7 bases short and J 2 bases short, with 12 bases between. The CDR3 totals 14 residues. The CDR3 loop reads CASTPPGAGNTIYF. CDR3 nucleotides: TGTGCCAGCACCCCCCCCGGTGCTGGAAACACCATATATTTT.

This chain links TRBV19 with TRBJ1-4, with TRBD1 identical over 7 bases. J gave up 5 bases and V 3 bases, and 9 bases lay outside the gene matches. Germline V lookup: CDR1 LNHDA, CDR2 SQIVND (reference sequence). The CDR3 sequence is 16 residues long. CDR3 in amino acids: CASSMGRGTENEKLFF. Written as DNA, the CDR3 is TGTGCCAGTAGTATGGGACGGGGGACAGAGAATGAAAAACTGTTTTTT.

The CDR3: CATSRARTGWSATEAFF. CDR3 coding DNA: TGTGCCACCAGCAGAGCTAGGACAGGGTGGTCCGCTACTGAAGCTTTCTTT. This chain joins TRBV15 and TRBJ1-1; the match to TRBD1 covers 8 bases. The trim removed 1 base at V and 5 bases at J, leaving 12 bases unmatched. Per the germline V gene, CDR1 is LNHNV and CDR2 is YYDKDF (reference sequence). The CDR3 is 17 residues long.